These T cell receptor beta chains were read from a single sample in a study of response to subunit inactivated influenza vaccine. One entry per CDR3 protein results from TCRdb running MiXCR on the RT-PCR reads. Of roughly 570,000 distinct CDR3 sequences in the sample, 10% to 15% were seen once. The specimen was PBMCs from blood, collected roughly 45 days after vaccination. The receptors originated from a man aged 50-59 years who received an inactivated influenza vaccine. Each CDR3 is given with its conserved first and last residue. D genes are given only for firm matches. Clone size, where shown, is once, few, many, or a class for clones that have expanded.

clone size | D gene | J gene | V gene | CDR3 protein | CDR3 DNA
NA | TRBD2 | TRBJ2-3 | TRBV19 | CASSSLPGGPTDTQYF | TGTGCCAGTAGTAGCCTCCCGGGGGGACCCACAGATACGCAGTATTTT
NA | TRBD1 | TRBJ2-7 | TRBV7-8 | CASSLAPDRVYEQYF | TGTGCCAGCAGCTTAGCCCCCGACAGGGTCTACGAGCAGTACTTC
NA | NA | TRBJ1-4 | TRBV20-1 | CSARINEKLFF | TGCAGTGCTAGAATTAATGAAAAACTGTTTTTT
few | NA | TRBJ1-5 | TRBV28 | CASSQHLHSYSNQPQHF | TGTGCCAGCAGCCAACACCTACACTCATATAGCAATCAGCCCCAGCATTTT
NA | TRBD1 | TRBJ2-3 | TRBV5-1 | CASSPETGWADTQYF | TGCGCCAGCAGCCCGGAGACAGGGTGGGCAGATACGCAGTATTTT
few | NA | TRBJ2-7 | TRBV29-1 | CSVRTGLLYEQYF | TGCAGCGTTAGGACAGGACTACTCTACGAGCAGTACTTC
NA | NA | TRBJ2-7 | TRBV6-2/TRBV6-3 | CASSGGPLSYEQYF | TGTGCCAGCAGTGGCGGACCACTAAGCTACGAGCAGTACTTC
NA | NA | TRBJ2-3 | TRBV7-2 | CASSFQGGTTDTQYF | TGTGCCAGCAGCTTCCAAGGGGGAACTACAGATACGCAGTATTTT
NA | NA | TRBJ1-5 | TRBV10-3 | CAINTGGLSNQPQHF | TGTGCCATAAACACCGGGGGCCTAAGCAATCAGCCCCAGCATTTT
NA | NA | TRBJ2-7 | TRBV14 | CASSQLGPEQYF | TGTGCCAGCAGCCAGCTCGGCCCGGAGCAGTACTTC
NA | NA | TRBJ2-3 | TRBV7-6 | CASSSHRLADSTDTQYF | TGTGCCAGCAGCTCTCACCGATTAGCGGATAGCACAGATACGCAGTATTTT
NA | TRBD2 | TRBJ2-3 | TRBV29-1 | CSVGSSGRVSGPDTQYF | TGCAGCGTTGGTTCAAGCGGGAGGGTAAGCGGTCCAGATACGCAGTATTTT
many | NA | TRBJ2-2 | TRBV10-3 | CAISERGPGELFF | TGTGCCATCAGTGAACGTGGTCCCGGGGAGCTGTTTTTT
NA | NA | TRBJ2-7 | TRBV20-1 | CSARDSRGLPYEQYF | TGCAGTGCTAGAGATTCGCGCGGCCTACCCTACGAGCAGTACTTC
few | NA | TRBJ1-1 | TRBV4-1 | CASSQEDAANTEAFF | TGCGCCAGCAGCCAAGAAGATGCAGCTAACACTGAAGCTTTCTTT